Listed here are 22 T cell receptor beta chains from one sample, sequenced in a study of a mutant IDH1 vaccine in newly diagnosed glioma. These receptors' targets are unknown. Time point in this sample: week 5, during vaccination. With topical imiquimod, each dose of the vaccine consisted of 300 ug of mutant IDH1 20-mer peptide. Clones were read by immunoSEQ multiplex PCR, and TCRdb kept only the in-frame ones, dropping some. The sample consists of about 83,000 clones, 75% to 95% of them appearing once. The sample was PBMCs, taken from a glioma patient whose treatment included an IDH1 peptide vaccine. The receptors come from a woman between 50 and 59 years old with glioma.

This clone appeared a single time. This chain joins TRBV6-5 and TRBJ2-1, with 8 bases identical to TRBD2. V gave up 8 bases and J gave up 7 bases; unmatched junction bases: 7. The V gene's germline CDR1 is MNHEY and CDR2 SVGAGI. The CDR3 spans 13 residues. The DNA for the CDR3 is TGTGCCAGCCGCCGCCCGGGAGGGAATGAGCAGTTCTTC. Protein: CASRRPGGNEQFF.

The V and J genes are TRBV4-2 and TRBJ2-7; TRBD2 matches 9 bases. Per germline, CDR1 LGHNA and CDR2 YNFKEQ. The CDR3 is 17 residues long. V was clipped by 1 base and J by 5 bases; unmatched bases: 12. CDR3 residues: CASSQARGGTSSHEQYF. The CDR3 DNA reads TGTGCCAGCAGCCAAGCGAGGGGTGGGACTAGCAGCCACGAGCAGTACTTC.

This sequence joins TRBV5-1 and TRBJ2-1, with a weak D call TRBD2 (5 bases). Germline CDR1 and CDR2: SGHRS and YFSETQ. V gave up 3 bases and J gave up 2 bases, with 15 bases separating them. CDR3 length: 16 residues. The CDR3 DNA follows: TGCGCCAGCAGCTATACTATCCCGGGGACCTACAATGAGCAGTTCTTC. Translation gives CASSYTIPGTYNEQFF.

V is TRBV4-1 and J is TRBJ1-2; no definite D call. From germline, CDR1 is MGHRA and CDR2 YSYEKL. The CDR3 totals 13 residues. V lost 0 bases and J lost 5, with 7 bases in between. CDR3 DNA sequence: TGCGCCAGCAGCCAAGACATGGGGTATGGCTACACCTTC. This translates into CASSQDMGYGYTF.

In DNA, the CDR3 is TGTGCCAGCAGCCAAGACCGCTCGGGGTCCTACGAGCAGTACTTC. Protein: CASSQDRSGSYEQYF. The chain combines TRBV4-2 with TRBJ2-5, with D maybe TRBD2 (5 bases). The tail of the sequence fits TRBJ2-7 better, so the J call may be wrong. The CDR3 runs to 15 residues. Per germline, CDR1 LGHNA and CDR2 YNFKEQ.

This chain links TRBV18 with TRBJ2-7, with 8 bases aligning to TRBD2. The trim removed 2 bases at V and 0 bases at J, leaving 15 bases unmatched. The CDR3 consists of 19 residues. Germline values: CDR1 KGHSH, CDR2 LQKENI. In DNA form, the CDR3 reads TGTGCCAGCTCACCAATTATTGGCACTAGCGGATACCTCTCCTACGAGCAGTACTTC. It encodes CASSPIIGTSGYLSYEQYF.

This sequence joins TRBV29-1 and TRBJ1-3; 8 bases agree with TRBD1. The V segment lost 7 bases and the J segment 7 bases; nucleotides outside the gene matches: 9. This CDR3 has 13 residues. From germline, CDR1 is SQVTM and CDR2 ANQGSEA. Here the CDR3 DNA reads TGCAGCGCTGGGGGTCAGGGGGCGAACACCATATATTTT. Protein sequence: CSAGGQGANTIYF.

V and J are TRBV7-3 and TRBJ2-3; D perhaps matches TRBD2 (5 bases). V lost 3 bases and J 4 bases, leaving 8 bases between the germline ends. CDR1 and CDR2 (germline): SGHTA, FQGTGA. The CDR3 has 13 amino acids. The CDR3 DNA is TGTGCCAGCAGCTTGGCCGGGGCAGATACGCAGTATTTT. Translating gives CASSLAGADTQYF.

The gene calls are TRBV15 and TRBJ1-1; 10 bases are shared with TRBD1. The germline gives CDR1 LNHNV, CDR2 YYDKDF (reference sequence). The CDR3 length is 15 residues. After removal of 3 bases from V and 11 bases from J, the junction contained 12 bases not matched to a gene. The CDR3 DNA follows: TGTGCCACCAGCAGGAGCCGGGACAGGGGAAGAGGGGCTTTCTTT. This gives the protein CATSRSRDRGRGAFF.

This chain connects TRBV29-1 to TRBJ2-1, with 7 bases lining up with TRBD2. Unmatched junction bases numbered 12, after V lost 6 bases and J lost 7 bases. The CDR3 spans 14 residues. Germline V gene sequence: CDR1 SQVTM, CDR2 ANQGSEA. This CDR3 is CSVLTSSRLNEQFF. In DNA, the CDR3 is TGCAGCGTCTTGACTAGCTCGCGTTTGAATGAGCAGTTCTTC.

The chain carries TRBV30 and TRBJ2-7, with a tentative D call TRBD2 (5 bases). Germline lookup yields CDR1 GTSNPN and CDR2 SVGIG (reference sequence). V was trimmed by 0 bases and J by 0 bases, leaving 9 bases between them. This CDR3 contains 14 residues. The CDR3 DNA is TGTGCCTGGAGTGTTTACGGGAACTCCTACGAGCAGTACTTC. It encodes CAWSVYGNSYEQYF.

The chain recombines TRBV28 with TRBJ2-7, with D possibly TRBD1 on 6 matching bases. The CDR3 has 14 residues. V was trimmed by 7 bases and J by 3 bases, leaving 16 bases between them. Germline assignment: CDR1 MDHEN and CDR2 SYDVKM. DNA of the CDR3: TGTGCCAGCAACCAAGACAGGTCAAGCTACGAGCAGTACTTC. Amino acids: CASNQDRSSYEQYF.

The chain uses TRBV7-8 and TRBJ2-5; the D gene is possibly TRBD1 (5 bases). This CDR3 has 13 residues. CDR1 is SGHVS, CDR2 FQNEAQ, per germline. V shed 3 bases and J shed 2 bases, with 7 bases lying between them. This CDR3 reads CASSFDSQETQYF. CDR3 sequence (DNA): TGTGCCAGCAGCTTCGACAGTCAAGAGACCCAGTACTTC.

The CDR3 DNA reads TGCAGCGCCCTTGGGGGGGGACGTGAAGCTTTCTTT. This sequence encodes CSALGGGREAFF. The chain combines TRBV29-1 with TRBJ1-1, with D perhaps TRBD1 (5 bases). The V end was cut by 7 bases, the J end by 7 bases, with 16 bases between. Germline CDR1 is SQVTM and CDR2 is ANQGSEA. The CDR3 length is 12 residues.

Details on this clone: The same CDR3 can be traced to other DNA sequences in this sample. The chain has TRBV2 and TRBJ2-3; D not resolved. V was trimmed by 3 bases and J by 6 bases, leaving 4 bases between them. Germline assignment: CDR1 SNHLY and CDR2 FYNNEI. This CDR3 comprises 11 residues. The CDR3 region is CASSDSDTQYF. The CDR3 DNA follows: TGTGCCAGCAGTGATTCGGATACGCAGTATTTT.

This clone was seen a few times. The rearrangement uses TRBV4-1 and TRBJ2-3, with a possible D match to TRBD2 (5 bases). The V end lost 0 bases, the J end lost 5 bases, and 15 bases lay between the germline ends. The CDR3 has 16 amino acids. Germline CDR1 and CDR2: MGHRA and YSYEKL. CDR3 region: CASSQEGNSAGDTQYF. In nucleotides, the CDR3 is TGCGCCAGCAGCCAAGAGGGAAATAGCGCTGGAGATACGCAGTATTTT.

This chain uses TRBV2 with TRBJ2-3; 7 bases align to TRBD2. CDR1 SNHLY and CDR2 FYNNEI come from the germline V gene. The length of the CDR3 is 16 residues. After removal of 6 bases from V and 1 base from J, the junction contained 10 bases not matched to a gene. The CDR3 DNA is TGTGCCAGCAGCCTTAGCGGGTCCCCTGGCACAGATACGCAGTATTTT. Its protein is CASSLSGSPGTDTQYF.

This chain links TRBV9 with TRBJ2-1, with 9 positions matching TRBD2. The V and J ends lost 4 bases and 6 bases, in that order; junction bases with no gene match: 8. Germline CDR1 is SGDLS and CDR2 is YYNGEE. This CDR3 has 15 amino acids. The CDR3 sequence: CASSRLAGVGNEQFF. In DNA form, the CDR3 reads TGTGCCAGCAGCCGGTTAGCGGGAGTGGGCAATGAGCAGTTCTTC.

This chain uses TRBV6-1 with TRBJ1-2; perhaps TRBD1 as D (5 bases). CDR1 is MNHNS and CDR2 is SASEGT in the germline V gene. Trimming stripped 7 bases from V and 7 bases from J, with 16 bases between. The CDR3 totals 13 residues. The CDR3 DNA follows: TGTGCCAGCACCACCCTCAGGGTGGGTGGCTACACCTTC. Amino acids: CASTTLRVGGYTF.

The genes are TRBV5-6 and TRBJ2-4; D tentatively fits TRBD1 or TRBD2 (5 bases each). CDR1 is SGHDT and CDR2 is YYEEEE in the germline V gene. The length of the CDR3 is 16 residues. Trimming left V 6 bases short and J 0 bases short, with 16 bases between. CDR3 in DNA: TGTGCCAGCAACCCAGCCGAGGGGCTAGCCAAAAACATTCAGTACTTC. It yields the protein CASNPAEGLAKNIQYF.

The chain links TRBV7-9 to TRBJ1-4, with D possibly being TRBD1 (5 bases). CDR3 length: 14 residues. Per germline, CDR1 SEHNR and CDR2 FQNEAQ (reference sequence). V was pared by 2 bases and J by 3 bases, with 7 bases between. This CDR3 is CASSLMGPNEKLFF. The CDR3 DNA follows: TGTGCCAGCAGCTTAATGGGGCCTAATGAAAAACTGTTTTTT. The full variable domain, completed using reference TRBV7-9 and TRBJ1-4, is DTGVSQNPRHKITKRGQNVTFRCDPISEHNRLYWYRQTLGQGPEFLTYFQNEAQLEKSRLLSDRFSAERPKGSFSTLEIQRTEQGDSAMYLCASSLMGPNEKLFFGSGTQLSVL.

This clone occurred once. The rearrangement uses TRBV14 and TRBJ2-3, with unresolved D. The CDR3 is 17 amino acids. Trimming took off 0 bases at V and 2 bases at J, with 15 bases between the two ends. CDR1 and CDR2 (germline): SGHDN, FVKESK. For the CDR3, the DNA is TGTGCCAGCAGCCAAGATAAGGTGCGCTCCTTCACAGATACGCAGTATTTT. Amino acid sequence: CASSQDKVRSFTDTQYF.